This T cell receptor beta chain was obtained from a study of blood T cell repertoires in COVID-19. Background on the study: The study drew acute and convalescent COVID-19 samples from the United States, Italy and Spain. PBMCs, B-cell-depleted T cells, or T cells provided the cDNA or gDNA that made up the material.

Original methodology: Amplification from reference gene primers served as the basis for estimated nucleated cell counts. Produced via immunoSEQ multiplex PCR; TCRdb's table is partial and in-frame only. V and J calls plus clone size are reproduced from that table; the DNA served to infer D and trimming. The sample records about 480,000 clones, about 85% being singletons. The V gene lost 2 bases and the J gene lost 3 bases, with 8 bases spanning the gap. This CDR3 is 14 amino acids long. Looked up from germline, CDR1 is SGHDT and CDR2 is YYEEEE. The TCR comes from a woman aged 18-29 years with acute COVID-19. The V call is TRBV5-6, the J call TRBJ1-4, with D unresolved. The sequenced material came from PBMCs or T cells enriched from blood (not recorded which). The DNA for the CDR3 is TGTGCCAGCAGCTTCCTACAGCCTAATGAAAAACTGTTTTTT. Amino acids: CASSFLQPNEKLFF.